These T cell receptor beta chains were read from a single sample in a study of T cell changes during pregnancy in multiple sclerosis. The protocol was immunoSEQ multiplex PCR, while the TCRdb copy is restricted to in-frame clones and leaves out a portion. The sample lists fewer than 75,000 clones; 91% were seen once. Specimen: peripheral blood, collected in the first trimester of pregnancy. The receptors stem from a female donor with multiple sclerosis, enrolled in a pregnancy study. The CDR3 runs from the conserved cysteine through the conserved F or W. The D gene is left open where the match is weak. The size entry is marked missing in some rows and otherwise reads once, few, many or a size class.

D gene: TRBD2; V gene: TRBV11-2; J gene: TRBJ2-3; clone size: -; CDR3 DNA: TGTGCCAGCAGCTTAGTCCGTGGCGGGGGGGGAGCAGATACGCAGTATTTT; CDR3 protein: CASSLVRGGGGADTQYF
D gene: TRBD1; V gene: TRBV10-3; J gene: TRBJ2-2; clone size: -; CDR3 DNA: TGTGCCATATCAGACGTAGGACAGGGTTCCGGGGAGCTGTTTTTT; CDR3 protein: CAISDVGQGSGELFF
D gene: TRBD1; V gene: TRBV7-2; J gene: TRBJ1-6; clone size: -; CDR3 DNA: TGTGCCAGCAGCCATACGACAGGGGGTTCACCCCTCCACTTT; CDR3 protein: CASSHTTGGSPLHF
D gene: -; V gene: TRBV10-3; J gene: TRBJ1-3; clone size: -; CDR3 DNA: TGTGCCATCAGTGAGAATCAGATCTCTGGAAACACCATATATTTT; CDR3 protein: CAISENQISGNTIYF
D gene: -; V gene: TRBV5-5; J gene: TRBJ1-6; clone size: -; CDR3 DNA: TGTGCCAGCAGCTTCGGGAGCTCCTATAATTCACCCCTCCACTTT; CDR3 protein: CASSFGSSYNSPLHF
D gene: -; V gene: TRBV30; J gene: TRBJ2-1; clone size: -; CDR3 DNA: TGTGCCTGGAGTGTCAACAATGAGCAGTTCTTC; CDR3 protein: CAWSVNNEQFF
D gene: TRBD1; V gene: TRBV6-1; J gene: TRBJ2-4; clone size: -; CDR3 DNA: TGTGCCAGCAGTGAACACGGGACAGGGGGATCTCTAGCCAAAAACATTCAGTACTTC; CDR3 protein: CASSEHGTGGSLAKNIQYF
D gene: TRBD1; V gene: TRBV6-1; J gene: TRBJ1-5; clone size: -; CDR3 DNA: TGTGCCAGCACCATCGACAGGGTTCCCAATCAGCCCCAGCATTTT; CDR3 protein: CASTIDRVPNQPQHF
D gene: -; V gene: TRBV5-5; J gene: TRBJ2-6; clone size: once; CDR3 DNA: TGTGCCAGCAGCTTAACGGGGACTGGGGCCAACGTCCTGACTTTC; CDR3 protein: CASSLTGTGANVLTF
D gene: -; V gene: TRBV6-1; J gene: TRBJ1-5; clone size: -; CDR3 DNA: TGTGCCAGCAGTGATGGACACCTCGTCTTTAGCAATCAGCCCCAGCATTTT; CDR3 protein: CASSDGHLVFSNQPQHF
D gene: -; V gene: TRBV7-9; J gene: TRBJ1-1; clone size: once; CDR3 DNA: TGTGCCAGCGCAGGGTTCACTGAAGCTTTCTTT; CDR3 protein: CASAGFTEAFF
D gene: TRBD2; V gene: TRBV28; J gene: TRBJ2-3; clone size: -; CDR3 DNA: TGTGCCAGCAGTTTATTCGCTAGCGGGTGGACAGATACGCAGTATTTT; CDR3 protein: CASSLFASGWTDTQYF
D gene: TRBD1; V gene: TRBV19; J gene: TRBJ1-1; clone size: -; CDR3 DNA: TGTGCCAGTAGTATCCTGCAGGGGGCGGTTGGCACTGAAGCTTTCTTT; CDR3 protein: CASSILQGAVGTEAFF
D gene: TRBD1; V gene: TRBV27; J gene: TRBJ1-2; clone size: -; CDR3 DNA: TGTGCCAGCAGTTCTCACAGGGGCACTAACTATGGCTACACCTTC; CDR3 protein: CASSSHRGTNYGYTF
D gene: -; V gene: TRBV7-3; J gene: TRBJ1-1; clone size: -; CDR3 DNA: TGTGCCAGCAGCTTAGGGGGGGGAGAGCACACTGAAGCTTTCTTT; CDR3 protein: CASSLGGGEHTEAFF
D gene: -; V gene: TRBV12-5; J gene: TRBJ2-1; clone size: -; CDR3 DNA: TGTGCTAGTGGTTTGGCAGTAAATGAGCAGTTCTTC; CDR3 protein: CASGLAVNEQFF
D gene: TRBD2; V gene: TRBV27; J gene: TRBJ2-1; clone size: -; CDR3 DNA: TGTGCCAGCAGACGAGCGGGAGATCTAGGGAATGAGCAGTTCTTC; CDR3 protein: CASRRAGDLGNEQFF
D gene: -; V gene: TRBV15; J gene: TRBJ1-3; clone size: -; CDR3 DNA: TGTGCCACCAGCAGACCCGTCACAGGGCCTGGAAACACCATATATTTT; CDR3 protein: CATSRPVTGPGNTIYF
D gene: TRBD2; V gene: TRBV27; J gene: TRBJ2-3; clone size: -; CDR3 DNA: TGTGCCAGCAGTCCTTGGACTAGCGGGAGACCAGATACGCAGTATTTT; CDR3 protein: CASSPWTSGRPDTQYF
D gene: -; V gene: TRBV30; J gene: TRBJ1-1; clone size: -; CDR3 DNA: TGTGCCTGGACCCCCCGGGGGGCGACTGAAGCTTTCTTT; CDR3 protein: CAWTPRGATEAFF
D gene: TRBD1; V gene: TRBV29-1; J gene: TRBJ2-4; clone size: -; CDR3 DNA: TGCAGCGTGGCCGGGACAGGGAGTGGCAAAAACATTCAGTACTTC; CDR3 protein: CSVAGTGSGKNIQYF
D gene: TRBD1; V gene: TRBV10-3; J gene: TRBJ1-2; clone size: -; CDR3 DNA: TGTGCCATCAGTGAGTCGCAAGACAGGGAAGGCTACACCTTC; CDR3 protein: CAISESQDREGYTF
D gene: -; V gene: TRBV10-1; J gene: TRBJ1-1; clone size: -; CDR3 DNA: TGCGCCAGCAGCTCAGGGTCTGAAGCTTTCTTT; CDR3 protein: CASSSGSEAFF
D gene: -; V gene: TRBV5-4; J gene: TRBJ1-4; clone size: -; CDR3 DNA: TGTGCCAGCAGCAGGGGCGGGGATGAAAAACTGTTTTTT; CDR3 protein: CASSRGGDEKLFF
D gene: -; V gene: TRBV5-4; J gene: TRBJ2-7; clone size: -; CDR3 DNA: TGTGCCAGCAGCCGCAGGGAATTAGGCGAGCAGTACTTC; CDR3 protein: CASSRRELGEQYF
D gene: TRBD1; V gene: TRBV6-1; J gene: TRBJ2-7; clone size: -; CDR3 DNA: TGTGCCAGCACCGCCGGACAGGGATTTAGGTACGAGCAGTACTTC; CDR3 protein: CASTAGQGFRYEQYF
D gene: -; V gene: TRBV7-9; J gene: TRBJ1-2; clone size: -; CDR3 DNA: TGTGCCAGCAGCCCCGGGGAGGACTATGGCTACACCTTC; CDR3 protein: CASSPGEDYGYTF
D gene: TRBD1; V gene: TRBV4-1; J gene: TRBJ1-4; clone size: -; CDR3 DNA: TGCGCCAGCAGCCAGCAGGGGGCCGTTACAACTAATGAAAAACTGTTTTTT; CDR3 protein: CASSQQGAVTTNEKLFF
D gene: -; V gene: TRBV7-8; J gene: TRBJ2-1; clone size: -; CDR3 DNA: TGTGCCAGCAGCTTAGAGCGTTACAATGAGCAGTTCTTC; CDR3 protein: CASSLERYNEQFF
D gene: -; V gene: TRBV19; J gene: TRBJ1-1; clone size: -; CDR3 DNA: TGTGCCAGTAGTCCCCCCCCCTCACTCGGCGGGAACACTGAAGCTTTCTTT; CDR3 protein: CASSPPPSLGGNTEAFF
D gene: -; V gene: TRBV2; J gene: TRBJ1-1; clone size: -; CDR3 DNA: TGTGCCAGCAGTGGACAGAGTCTGAACACTGAAGCTTTCTTT; CDR3 protein: CASSGQSLNTEAFF
D gene: -; V gene: TRBV6-5; J gene: TRBJ2-7; clone size: -; CDR3 DNA: TGTGCCAGCAGTTCCCCGGGCAGGGGCTCCTACGGGCAGTACTTC; CDR3 protein: CASSSPGRGSYGQYF
D gene: TRBD1; V gene: TRBV6-1; J gene: TRBJ1-1; clone size: -; CDR3 DNA: TGTGCCAGCAGTGAGACAGGGGGAGGGACTGAAGCTTTCTTT; CDR3 protein: CASSETGGGTEAFF
D gene: -; V gene: TRBV7-2; J gene: TRBJ2-7; clone size: -; CDR3 DNA: TGTGCCAGCAGCTGGGCTCCGGGACACCCGGTCTACGAGCAGTACTTC; CDR3 protein: CASSWAPGHPVYEQYF
D gene: TRBD1; V gene: TRBV11-3; J gene: TRBJ1-2; clone size: -; CDR3 DNA: TGTGCCAGCAGCTTAGTTGGGGGGACAGGCTCAGTCTATGGCTACACCTTC; CDR3 protein: CASSLVGGTGSVYGYTF
D gene: -; V gene: TRBV5-4; J gene: TRBJ1-3; clone size: -; CDR3 DNA: TGTGCCAGCAGCTCCGGACTTGTCTCTGGAAACACCATATATTTT; CDR3 protein: CASSSGLVSGNTIYF
D gene: -; V gene: TRBV30; J gene: TRBJ2-1; clone size: -; CDR3 DNA: TGTGCCTGGACGGCGGGAAGCTCCTACAATGAGCAGTTCTTC; CDR3 protein: CAWTAGSSYNEQFF
D gene: TRBD1; V gene: TRBV9; J gene: TRBJ1-5; clone size: few; CDR3 DNA: TGTGCCAGCAGCCCACGGGACAGCGGGAATCAGCCCCAGCATTTT; CDR3 protein: CASSPRDSGNQPQHF
D gene: TRBD2; V gene: TRBV19; J gene: TRBJ2-1; clone size: -; CDR3 DNA: TGTGCCAGTAGTATAGTGACTAGCGGGGGGATCAATGAGCAGTTCTTC; CDR3 protein: CASSIVTSGGINEQFF
D gene: -; V gene: TRBV27; J gene: TRBJ2-5; clone size: -; CDR3 DNA: TGTGCCAGCAGTACTAGAGGAACAGACCAAGAGACCCAGTACTTC; CDR3 protein: CASSTRGTDQETQYF
D gene: TRBD1; V gene: TRBV5-1; J gene: TRBJ2-2; clone size: -; CDR3 DNA: TGCGCCAGCAGCTTCGCAACAGGGGGCAACACCGGGGAGCTGTTTTTT; CDR3 protein: CASSFATGGNTGELFF
D gene: -; V gene: TRBV28; J gene: TRBJ1-4; clone size: -; CDR3 DNA: TGTGCCAGCAGCCCCAGGGTGACTAATGAAAAACTGTTTTTT; CDR3 protein: CASSPRVTNEKLFF
D gene: TRBD2; V gene: TRBV4-1; J gene: TRBJ2-7; clone size: -; CDR3 DNA: TGCGCCAGCAGCCTGGGGACTAGCGGGACGGACGAGCAGTACTTC; CDR3 protein: CASSLGTSGTDEQYF
D gene: -; V gene: TRBV27; J gene: TRBJ2-3; clone size: -; CDR3 DNA: TGTGCCAGCAGCTCTTACACGAACCGCCTGACTGCCACAGATACGCAGTATTTT; CDR3 protein: CASSSYTNRLTATDTQYF
D gene: -; V gene: TRBV2; J gene: TRBJ1-4; clone size: -; CDR3 DNA: TGTGCCAGCAGTGAAGAGAGAGGATTGGGAGCTAATGAAAAACTGTTTTTT; CDR3 protein: CASSEERGLGANEKLFF
D gene: TRBD2; V gene: TRBV5-1; J gene: TRBJ2-7; clone size: -; CDR3 DNA: TGCGCCAGCAGCTTTAATAGCGGGAGGGCCTCCGAGCAGTACTTC; CDR3 protein: CASSFNSGRASEQYF
D gene: -; V gene: TRBV7-3; J gene: TRBJ2-7; clone size: -; CDR3 DNA: TGTGCCAGCAGCTTAATCCGCCGCGGGAACGAGCAGTACTTC; CDR3 protein: CASSLIRRGNEQYF
D gene: -; V gene: TRBV2; J gene: TRBJ2-1; clone size: -; CDR3 DNA: TGTGCCAGCACCACTGATACAGGTTTTAATGAGCAGTTCTTC; CDR3 protein: CASTTDTGFNEQFF
D gene: TRBD2; V gene: TRBV5-1; J gene: TRBJ2-1; clone size: -; CDR3 DNA: TGCGCCAGCAGCTATGGACTAGCGGGAGAGGTTGAGCAGTTCTTC; CDR3 protein: CASSYGLAGEVEQFF
D gene: TRBD1; V gene: TRBV6-5; J gene: TRBJ1-2; clone size: -; CDR3 DNA: TGTGCCAGCAGGAGACAGGGAGCGGTCGGCTACACCTTC; CDR3 protein: CASRRQGAVGYTF
D gene: TRBD2; V gene: TRBV6-1; J gene: TRBJ2-1; clone size: -; CDR3 DNA: TGTGCCACCGGGACTAGCGGGGGGGCTTTAGAGCAGTTCTTC; CDR3 protein: CATGTSGGALEQFF
D gene: TRBD2; V gene: TRBV7-9; J gene: TRBJ2-5; clone size: -; CDR3 DNA: TGTGCCAGCAGCGCAGGACTAGCGGTACAAGAGACCCAGTACTTC; CDR3 protein: CASSAGLAVQETQYF
D gene: TRBD2; V gene: TRBV10-3; J gene: TRBJ2-3; clone size: -; CDR3 DNA: TGTGCCATCAGTGCCTCCGGGACTAAAACAGATACGCAGTATTTT; CDR3 protein: CAISASGTKTDTQYF
D gene: -; V gene: TRBV7-9; J gene: TRBJ1-6; clone size: -; CDR3 DNA: TGTGCCAGCGGTTTCCGCTCCCTTAGTTCACCCCTCCACTTT; CDR3 protein: CASGFRSLSSPLHF
D gene: -; V gene: TRBV5-1; J gene: TRBJ1-2; clone size: few; CDR3 DNA: TGCGCCAGCAGCTTGGAAATGACAGGCGGTGGCTACACCTTC; CDR3 protein: CASSLEMTGGGYTF
D gene: TRBD2; V gene: TRBV6-6; J gene: TRBJ2-7; clone size: -; CDR3 DNA: TGTGCCAGCAGTGGGGGACTAGCGGGAGAGCAGTACTTC; CDR3 protein: CASSGGLAGEQYF
D gene: -; V gene: TRBV29-1; J gene: TRBJ2-3; clone size: -; CDR3 DNA: TGCAGCGTTGAACTCTGGGACATCAGCACAGATACGCAGTATTTT; CDR3 protein: CSVELWDISTDTQYF
D gene: TRBD2; V gene: TRBV2; J gene: TRBJ2-7; clone size: -; CDR3 DNA: TGTGCCAGCAGACCCACTAGCGGGCCACCCTACGAGCAGTACTTC; CDR3 protein: CASRPTSGPPYEQYF
D gene: TRBD1; V gene: TRBV5-4; J gene: TRBJ2-3; clone size: -; CDR3 DNA: TGTGCCAGCAGAACAGGGGGTACAGATACGCAGTATTTT; CDR3 protein: CASRTGGTDTQYF